This T cell receptor beta chain came from a study of identical twins. Trimming took 3 bases from V and 2 from J, leaving 11 bases between them. This CDR3 has 14 residues. CDR1 is SNHLY and CDR2 is FYNNEI in the germline V gene. TCRdb called the 5' RACE reads again in MiXCR, with one record for every CDR3 protein. The sample carries approximately 250,000 distinct CDR3 sequences, under 8.5% recorded once. These data were also filed under a second study, of T cells expressing NK-cell markers. That source notes: The CD3+CD56-NKG2C+ fraction was also led by these clonotypes in a handful of donors.

V and J are TRBV2 and TRBJ2-7; D is possibly TRBD2 (5 bases). This sequence was found in a woman in her late teens or twenties in good health. The source material was CD8+ T cells sorted from blood. CDR3 residues: CASSDMGATYEQYF. CDR3 nucleotide sequence: TGTGCCAGCAGTGATATGGGAGCCACCTACGAGCAGTACTTC. Complete variable domain (other parts from reference TRBV2 and TRBJ2-7): EPEVTQTPSHQVTQMGQEVILRCVPISNHLYFYWYRQILGQKVEFLVSFYNNEISEKSEIFDDQFSVERPDGSNFTLKIRSTKLEDSAMYFCASSDMGATYEQYFGPGTRLTVT.